This T cell receptor (beta chain) derives from a study of blood T cell repertoires in COVID-19. Across the study: Researchers got acute and convalescent COVID-19 samples from the United States, Italy and Spain. T cells, B-cell-depleted T cells, or PBMCs provided the cDNA or gDNA that served as material.

The germline gives CDR1 GTSNPN, CDR2 SVGIG (reference sequence). After removal of 2 bases from V and 6 bases from J, the junction contained 10 bases not matched to a gene. The CDR3 totals 15 residues. In the authors' methods: Nucleated cell number was recorded as an estimate derived from reference gene primer amplification. Here immunoSEQ multiplex PCR was the method, and the copy in TCRdb shows in-frame clones only, minus some. The D gene and trimming were derived from the DNA, and the V and J assignments and clone size from that table. The sample has under 350,000 clones, over 75% seen once. This rearrangement joins TRBV30 to TRBJ1-5; 7 nucleotides line up with TRBD1. Specimen: peripheral blood. The sequence derives from a human donor in a cohort sampled during active COVID-19. CDR3 bases: TGTGCCTGGAGTCACAGGGGTAGAAGCGGTCAGCCCCAGCATTTT. Translation: CAWSHRGRSGQPQHF.